This T cell receptor (beta chain) was documented in a study of shared clonotypes between healthy human individuals. A remark on this clone: Antigen specificity is unknown.

Whole-study results and caveats: How much donors shared clonotypes was expected to be affected by sequencing depth.

Produced via immunoSEQ multiplex PCR; TCRdb's table is partial and in-frame only. Here the sample spans 2,500,000 or so clones, about 90% being singletons. Trimming cost V 4 bases and J 4 bases; bases outside gene matches: 7. The CDR3 is made up of 15 amino acids. Germline CDR1 reads SGHAT; CDR2 reads FQNNGV. The gene calls are TRBV11-2 and TRBJ1-1; TRBD1 matches at 9 bases. Sequencing was performed on naive CD4+ T cells from PBMCs. Subset of the sample: CD45RA+ positively selected. The clonotype originates from a man younger than 35 in good health. Some clones in this sample may be carry-over from other donors' samples. The chain's CDR3 is CASSWRTGVGTEAFF. The CDR3 DNA sequence: TGTGCCAGCAGCTGGCGGACAGGGGTGGGCACTGAAGCTTTCTTT.